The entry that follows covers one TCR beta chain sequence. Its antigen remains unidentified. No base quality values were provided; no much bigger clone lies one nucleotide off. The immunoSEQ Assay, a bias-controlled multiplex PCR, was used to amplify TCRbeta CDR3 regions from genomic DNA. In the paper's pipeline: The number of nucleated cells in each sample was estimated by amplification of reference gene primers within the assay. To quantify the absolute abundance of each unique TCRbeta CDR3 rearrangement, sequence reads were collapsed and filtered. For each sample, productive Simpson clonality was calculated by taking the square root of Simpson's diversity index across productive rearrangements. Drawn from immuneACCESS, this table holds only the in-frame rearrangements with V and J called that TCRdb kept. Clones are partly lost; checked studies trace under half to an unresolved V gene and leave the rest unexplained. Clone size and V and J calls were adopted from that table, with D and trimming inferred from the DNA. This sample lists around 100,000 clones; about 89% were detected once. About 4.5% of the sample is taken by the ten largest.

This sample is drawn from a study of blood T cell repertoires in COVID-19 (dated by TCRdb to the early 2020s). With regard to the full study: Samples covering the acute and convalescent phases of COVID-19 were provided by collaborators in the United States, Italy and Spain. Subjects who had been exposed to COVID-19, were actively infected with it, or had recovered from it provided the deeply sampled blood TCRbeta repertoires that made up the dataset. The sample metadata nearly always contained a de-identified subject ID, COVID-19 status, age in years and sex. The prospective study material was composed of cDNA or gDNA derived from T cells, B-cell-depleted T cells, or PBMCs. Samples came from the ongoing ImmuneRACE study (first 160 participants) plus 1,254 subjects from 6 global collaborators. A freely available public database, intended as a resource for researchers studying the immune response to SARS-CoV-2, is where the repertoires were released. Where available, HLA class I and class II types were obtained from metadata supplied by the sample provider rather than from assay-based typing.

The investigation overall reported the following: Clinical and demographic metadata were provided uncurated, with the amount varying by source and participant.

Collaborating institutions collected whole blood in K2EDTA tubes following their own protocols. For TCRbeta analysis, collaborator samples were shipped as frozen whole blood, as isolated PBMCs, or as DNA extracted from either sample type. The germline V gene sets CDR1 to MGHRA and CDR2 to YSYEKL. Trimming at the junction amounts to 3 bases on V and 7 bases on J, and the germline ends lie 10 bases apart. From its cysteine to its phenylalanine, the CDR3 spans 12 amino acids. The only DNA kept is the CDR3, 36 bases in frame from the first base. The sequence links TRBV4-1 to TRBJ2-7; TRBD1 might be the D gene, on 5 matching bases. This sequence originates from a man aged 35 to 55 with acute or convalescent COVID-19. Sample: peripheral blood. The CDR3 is CASSHQSGEQYF. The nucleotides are TGCGCCAGCAGCCACCAATCAGGGGAGCAGTACTTC.